Listed below are T cell receptor beta chains from one sample, sequenced in a study of blood T cell repertoires in COVID-19. Generated by immunoSEQ multiplex PCR, the TCRdb table keeps only in-frame clones and is missing some. Among 85,000 to 120,000 clones listed, roughly two thirds were seen once. Specimen: peripheral blood. Receptor source: a human donor with acute or convalescent COVID-19. The donor label of this sample is uncertain. Both conserved end residues are part of each CDR3. The D gene is left open where the match is weak. The size field is filled for only some rows; it gives once, few, many or a size class.

D gene: -; V gene: TRBV3-1/TRBV3-2; clone size: many; J gene: TRBJ1-5; CDR3 DNA: TGTGCCAGCAGCCAAGATTCGCTGGCAGGGGTCCCCAATCAGCCCCAGCATTTT; CDR3 protein: CASSQDSLAGVPNQPQHF
D gene: TRBD1; V gene: TRBV29-1; clone size: -; J gene: TRBJ2-1; CDR3 DNA: TGCAGCGGGGGGACAGGGCGTAATGAGCAGTTCTTC; CDR3 protein: CSGGTGRNEQFF
D gene: -; V gene: TRBV2; clone size: -; J gene: TRBJ1-3; CDR3 DNA: TGTGCCAGCAGTGGCCAGGTCCTCTCTGGAAACACCATATATTTT; CDR3 protein: CASSGQVLSGNTIYF
D gene: -; V gene: TRBV7-9; clone size: -; J gene: TRBJ2-3; CDR3 DNA: TGTGCCAGCAGCTTAGATGGGCAGAGAGATACGCAGTATTTT; CDR3 protein: CASSLDGQRDTQYF
D gene: -; V gene: TRBV10-3; clone size: -; J gene: TRBJ2-3; CDR3 DNA: TGTGCCATCAGCCCCTCGGGGGTCGACACAGATACGCAGTATTTT; CDR3 protein: CAISPSGVDTDTQYF
D gene: -; V gene: TRBV23-1; clone size: few; J gene: TRBJ2-2; CDR3 DNA: TGCGCCAGCAGTCAATCCCAGGGGAACACCGGGGAGCTGTTTTTT; CDR3 protein: CASSQSQGNTGELFF
D gene: -; V gene: TRBV27; clone size: -; J gene: TRBJ1-2; CDR3 DNA: TGTGCCAGCAGTCCCGCAGGGTCCTACTATGGCTACACCTTC; CDR3 protein: CASSPAGSYYGYTF
D gene: -; V gene: TRBV25-1; clone size: -; J gene: TRBJ1-2; CDR3 DNA: TGTGCCAGCAGTGATCAACAGGGACTAGGCTATGGCTACACCTTC; CDR3 protein: CASSDQQGLGYGYTF
D gene: -; V gene: TRBV3-1/TRBV3-2; clone size: -; J gene: TRBJ1-3; CDR3 DNA: TGTGCCAGCAGCTTTGGACTGCTGATCTCTGGAAACACCATATATTTT; CDR3 protein: CASSFGLLISGNTIYF
D gene: -; V gene: TRBV11-2; clone size: -; J gene: TRBJ1-1; CDR3 DNA: TGTGCCAGCAGCTTCGCGGGCGGGGCTGAAGCTTTCTTT; CDR3 protein: CASSFAGGAEAFF